This is a list of T cell receptor beta chains from one sample in a study of T cells after yellow fever vaccination. A single record per CDR3 protein comes from TCRdb applying MiXCR to the 5' RACE reads. The sample has 350,000 or so distinct CDR3 sequences; about 7.8% are singletons. Sequencing was performed on PBMCs, taken roughly 46 days after the first yellow fever vaccination. Receptors were obtained from a man younger than 35 who received the YFV17D yellow fever vaccine. The CDR3 runs from the conserved cysteine through the conserved F or W. Each record gives: J gene, clone size, V gene, CDR3 length, D gene, CDR3 DNA, CDR3 protein. The D gene is left open where the match is weak. Size tells how often a clone was seen (once, few, many) or the class of an expanded clone, and some rows leave it out.

j_call: TRBJ1-2
clone_size: few
v_call: TRBV7-9
cdr3_length: 16
d_call: TRBD1
cdr3_nt: TGTGCCAGCAGCTTAGAACTCGCAGGGACAGGGGGTGGCTACACCTTC
cdr3_aa: CASSLELAGTGGGYTF

j_call: TRBJ1-2
clone_size: .
v_call: TRBV10-2
cdr3_length: 13
d_call: TRBD1
cdr3_nt: TGCGCCAGCAGTGTTGGACAGGAAAGGGGCTACACCTTC
cdr3_aa: CASSVGQERGYTF

j_call: TRBJ2-3
clone_size: few
v_call: TRBV5-1
cdr3_length: 14
d_call: .
cdr3_nt: TGCGCCAGCAGCTTCGGCAGGGTCACTGATACGCAGTATTTT
cdr3_aa: CASSFGRVTDTQYF

j_call: TRBJ2-7
clone_size: many
v_call: TRBV27
cdr3_length: 13
d_call: .
cdr3_nt: TGTGCCAGCAGTTTGGGCGGCGTCTACGAGCAGTACTTC
cdr3_aa: CASSLGGVYEQYF

j_call: TRBJ2-5
clone_size: few
v_call: TRBV4-2
cdr3_length: 15
d_call: TRBD2
cdr3_nt: TGTGCCAGCAGCCGAGGGAGCGGGGGTCCCGAGACCCAGTACTTC
cdr3_aa: CASSRGSGGPETQYF

j_call: TRBJ1-1
clone_size: few
v_call: TRBV4-1
cdr3_length: 16
d_call: TRBD1
cdr3_nt: TGCGCCAGCAGCCAAGCGGGGACAGGGGGTCGGACTGAAGCTTTCTTT
cdr3_aa: CASSQAGTGGRTEAFF

j_call: TRBJ2-3
clone_size: .
v_call: TRBV10-3
cdr3_length: 15
d_call: TRBD2
cdr3_nt: TGTGCCATCAGTTCCGGGACTATTGGCACAGATACGCAGTATTTT
cdr3_aa: CAISSGTIGTDTQYF

j_call: TRBJ1-2
clone_size: .
v_call: TRBV7-9
cdr3_length: 15
d_call: .
cdr3_nt: TGTGCCAGCAGCTTAGGAGGCAGGCGCAACTATGGCTACACCTTC
cdr3_aa: CASSLGGRRNYGYTF

j_call: TRBJ1-6
clone_size: .
v_call: TRBV6-6
cdr3_length: 13
d_call: .
cdr3_nt: TGTGCCAGCAGCCGACAGGTGAATTCACCCCTCCACTTT
cdr3_aa: CASSRQVNSPLHF

j_call: TRBJ2-5
clone_size: .
v_call: TRBV20-1
cdr3_length: 15
d_call: TRBD2
cdr3_nt: TGCAGTGCTAGAAAACTAGCGGGGGGCCGGGAGACCCAGTACTTC
cdr3_aa: CSARKLAGGRETQYF

j_call: TRBJ2-1
clone_size: few
v_call: TRBV4-3
cdr3_length: 16
d_call: .
cdr3_nt: TGCGCCAGCAGCCAAGATGAAGGGACGGCATACAATGAGCAGTTCTTC
cdr3_aa: CASSQDEGTAYNEQFF

j_call: TRBJ2-7
clone_size: few
v_call: TRBV7-9
cdr3_length: 13
d_call: .
cdr3_nt: TGTGCCAGCAGCTTAGCGGGACAAATCGAGCAGTACTTC
cdr3_aa: CASSLAGQIEQYF

j_call: TRBJ2-7
clone_size: .
v_call: TRBV2
cdr3_length: 12
d_call: .
cdr3_nt: TGTGCCAGCCGGAGCCCTGTGGGCGAGCAGTACTTC
cdr3_aa: CASRSPVGEQYF

j_call: TRBJ1-3
clone_size: few
v_call: TRBV20-1
cdr3_length: 12
d_call: .
cdr3_nt: TGCAGTGCTGGCAAGACTAGGCACACCATATATTTT
cdr3_aa: CSAGKTRHTIYF